These T cell receptor beta chains were read from a single sample in a study of human T cells and chemical hapten exposure. TCRdb re-derived calls from the RACE reads in MiXCR, one entry per CDR3 protein. The repertoire has 120,000 or so distinct CDR3 sequences, approximately 13% of them found once; the top ten carry approximately 3%. Here the sequenced sample was whole blood, taken in connection with sensitization to the hapten diphenylcyclopropenone (DPC). The receptor source for this set is a woman between 18 and 30 years old with alopecia areata. Some clones in this sample may be carry-over from other donors' samples. Each CDR3 is given without its conserved first and last residue.

v_gene	j_gene	CDR3aa
TRBV5-1	TRBJ2-1	ASRLRDFSSSYNEQF
TRBV20-1	TRBJ1-2	SARPPGQGYGYT
TRBV5-1	TRBJ1-1	ASSLLGPGDTEAF
TRBV27	TRBJ1-1	ASSLGQGREAF
TRBV30	TRBJ2-7	AWKPGGPLYEQY
TRBV7-9	TRBJ2-7	ASSDREQY
TRBV5-4	TRBJ1-5	ASSLDSNQPQH
TRBV12-3/TRBV12-4	TRBJ1-2	ASSYKFGTVNYGYT
TRBV19	TRBJ1-2	ASIGRTPTTYGYT
TRBV28	TRBJ2-1	ASSLRQFYNEQF
TRBV12-3/TRBV12-4	TRBJ2-6	ASSLWGASQSSGANVLT
TRBV6-2/TRBV6-3	TRBJ1-5	ASSYPLGEARDNQPQH
TRBV7-2	TRBJ1-1	ASSLVRARHTEAF
TRBV7-8	TRBJ2-2	ASSLAQQLGGELF
TRBV7-8	TRBJ2-4	ASSLEGYLAKNIQY
TRBV30	TRBJ2-5	AWTRGGASETQY
TRBV29-1	TRBJ2-3	SAATGADTQY
TRBV9	TRBJ1-2	ASSLGQGAQYYGYT
TRBV19	TRBJ1-5	ASIGQGAKRPQH
TRBV6-2/TRBV6-3	TRBJ1-5	ASKWGFGQPQH
TRBV12-5	TRBJ1-1	ASSRDLNTEAF
TRBV7-2	TRBJ1-6	ASSLLGRNSPLH
TRBV27	TRBJ2-7	ASSLSWTDTYEQY
TRBV10-3	TRBJ2-7	AINEDRWDEQY
TRBV7-3	TRBJ2-3	ASSITGDVTQY
TRBV7-7	TRBJ2-7	ASSLGAGESSYEQY
TRBV6-2/TRBV6-3	TRBJ2-5	ASSYSGGRYQETQY
TRBV19	TRBJ1-5	ASSPGGSHQPQH
TRBV2	TRBJ2-2	ASTGQGAGELF
TRBV9	TRBJ1-3	ASSPWNSGNTIY
TRBV12-3/TRBV12-4	TRBJ2-7	ASREGGTHSYEQY
TRBV4-3	TRBJ2-2	ASSQDFSGGPYTGELF
TRBV28	TRBJ1-5	ATRTGTQHNQPQH
TRBV2	TRBJ1-5	ASRRTGGQPQH
TRBV7-9	TRBJ1-2	ASSTWTGPAGGYT
TRBV7-2	TRBJ2-1	ASSPDPGQGKQF
TRBV24-1	TRBJ1-5	ATSDSWQPQH
TRBV19	TRBJ1-2	ASSIGTGYDDGYT
TRBV7-9	TRBJ2-3	ASSLGYEGVPFTDTQY
TRBV7-6	TRBJ2-1	ASSSAGAMGYNEQF
TRBV10-3	TRBJ2-3	AISVYGVTDTQY
TRBV4-2	TRBJ1-1	ASSQDRYTEAF
TRBV12-3/TRBV12-4	TRBJ2-3	ASSLSSGRDTQY
TRBV10-1	TRBJ1-2	APLLSGGYT
TRBV11-2	TRBJ2-2	ASKQGQFTGELF
TRBV11-2	TRBJ2-1	ASRRLRSGGSYNEQF
TRBV18	TRBJ1-1	ASSRTHPNTEAF
TRBV28	TRBJ2-2	ASSSDPFGEPF
TRBV4-3	TRBJ2-1	ASSPGTTYNEQF
TRBV28	TRBJ2-1	ASKSGGLDNEQF
TRBV28	TRBJ2-7	ASSIGGLYEQY
TRBV27	TRBJ2-7	ASSAGLSAYEQY
TRBV30	TRBJ2-7	AWSVTAPYEQY
TRBV6-2/TRBV6-3	TRBJ1-5	ASSIIGPQGDNQPQH
TRBV14	TRBJ2-1	ASSQGMGSYNEQF